This is a list of T cell receptor beta chains from one sample in a study of T cell changes during pregnancy in multiple sclerosis. TCRdb's table, derived via immunoSEQ multiplex PCR, lists solely in-frame clones and lacks some. The repertoire consists of about 40,000 clones, with 88% occurring once and the leading ten covering roughly 4.9%. The source was peripheral blood, collected in the first trimester of pregnancy. The receptor source for this set is a female donor in good health, enrolled as a control in a pregnancy study. CDR3s include the opening cysteine and the closing phenylalanine or tryptophan. The D gene is left open where the match is weak. Where a row states a size, it is once, few, many or the class of an expanded clone; other rows omit it.

j_call	v_call	clone_size	d_call	cdr3_nt	cdr3_aa
TRBJ2-5	TRBV25-1	once	.	TGTGCCAGCAGTCGGGACAGTGGAGGTAGCGGAGAGACCCAGTACTTC	CASSRDSGGSGETQYF
TRBJ1-1	TRBV19	once	.	TGTGCCTCAACGGGGAGGGAAGGGCAGTGGGACACTGAAGCTTTCTTT	CASTGREGQWDTEAFF
TRBJ2-5	TRBV7-2	.	TRBD2	TGTGCCAGCAGCTTAGGGGGACTAGGGGAGACCCAGTACTTC	CASSLGGLGETQYF
TRBJ1-6	TRBV9	.	.	TGTGCCAGCAGCGTAGAACCCGGGGTTCGAGGGAAGTCCACCGATAATTCACCCCTCCACTTT	CASSVEPGVRGKSTDNSPLHF
TRBJ2-1	TRBV7-9	.	.	TGTGCCAGCAGCTCACCAACACAGGGAGACCCTTACAATGAGCAGTTCTTC	CASSSPTQGDPYNEQFF
TRBJ1-1	TRBV19	.	.	TGTGCCAGTAGTATAGTAACAGGGAGGGCTGAAGCTTTCTTT	CASSIVTGRAEAFF
TRBJ2-1	TRBV27	.	TRBD1	TGTGCCAGCAGTTTAGAGAGGGGGCCCTACAATGAGCAGTTCTTC	CASSLERGPYNEQFF
TRBJ1-2	TRBV7-3	.	TRBD1	TGTGCCAGCAGCAAAGGGACAGCAGATGGCTACACCTTC	CASSKGTADGYTF
TRBJ2-7	TRBV4-1	.	TRBD2	TGCGCCAGCAGCCAAGAAGTGACTAGCGGGGGGGCCTACGAGCAGTACTTC	CASSQEVTSGGAYEQYF
TRBJ2-5	TRBV4-2	.	.	TGTGCCAGCAGCTACGACCCTGGAGCCCCAGAGACCCAGTACTTC	CASSYDPGAPETQYF
TRBJ1-6	TRBV9	.	.	TGTGCCAGCAGCGTAGGGAGCTCCTATAATTCACCCCTCCACTTT	CASSVGSSYNSPLHF
TRBJ2-3	TRBV11-3	.	.	TGTGCCAGCAGCCTGAGGACAACTAGCACAGATACGCAGTATTTT	CASSLRTTSTDTQYF
TRBJ2-7	TRBV28	.	.	TGTGCCAGCAGCTCCTCCTACGAGCAGTACTTC	CASSSSYEQYF
TRBJ1-5	TRBV18	few	.	TGTGCCAGCTCACCGGCAGGGGATCAGCCCCAGCATTTT	CASSPAGDQPQHF
TRBJ1-1	TRBV29-1	few	TRBD1	TGCAGCGCGGTGGCAGGGGGTAAGAACACTGAAGCTTTCTTT	CSAVAGGKNTEAFF
TRBJ2-1	TRBV28	.	TRBD2	TGTGCCAGCAGGGGGACTAGCGGGAGCTATGAGCAGTTCTTC	CASRGTSGSYEQFF
TRBJ1-5	TRBV21-1	.	.	TGTGCCAGCAGCGCCTTCACAAGTCATGACAATCAGCCCCAGCATTTT	CASSAFTSHDNQPQHF
TRBJ2-2	TRBV6-4	.	TRBD2	TGTGCCAGCAGTGACTCGCGGGGGGGGGACACCGGGGAGCTGTTTTTT	CASSDSRGGDTGELFF
TRBJ2-7	TRBV5-1	.	.	TGCGCCAGCAGCCAACCGACGTCCTGGGGGGAGGACGAGCAGTACTTC	CASSQPTSWGEDEQYF
TRBJ1-6	TRBV19	.	TRBD1	TGTGCCAGTAGTATTGGGACAGGGGTGGGTTCACCCCTCCACTTT	CASSIGTGVGSPLHF
TRBJ2-7	TRBV7-2	.	.	TGTGCCAGCAGCCAGGGGCCCTACGAGCAGTACTTC	CASSQGPYEQYF
TRBJ2-1	TRBV27	.	TRBD2	TGTGCCAGCAGTTTAGACCCCCCACTCCTAGCGGAGAGAGGCAATGAGCAGTTCTTC	CASSLDPPLLAERGNEQFF
TRBJ1-2	TRBV9	.	TRBD1	TGTGCCAGCAGCGTTGACAGGGGGAACTATGGCTACACCTTC	CASSVDRGNYGYTF
TRBJ1-4	TRBV29-1	.	.	TGCAGTTCCGCCGACAGGCCGGGTGAAAAACTGTTTTTT	CSSADRPGEKLFF
TRBJ2-1	TRBV6-4	.	.	TGTGCCAGCAGTCCCCAGCCGGAGAATGAGCAGTTCTTC	CASSPQPENEQFF
TRBJ1-1	TRBV5-6	.	TRBD1	TGTGCCGGCAGTTTACAGGGGTTCGGTGAAGCTTTCTTT	CAGSLQGFGEAFF
TRBJ1-2	TRBV7-8	.	TRBD1	TGTGCCAGCACCGCAGGACAGGGGGCGCATTATGGCTACACCTTC	CASTAGQGAHYGYTF
TRBJ2-7	TRBV6-5	once	TRBD2	TGTGCCAGTTCGGGGGGTGGAATCTACGAGCAGTACTTC	CASSGGGIYEQYF
TRBJ2-3	TRBV29-1	.	.	TGCAGCGTTGAAGAGAGGGGGTTGGCGGGAGCTTGGGTAGATACGCAGTATTTT	CSVEERGLAGAWVDTQYF
TRBJ2-1	TRBV9	.	.	TGTGCCAGCAGCGGAGGGAGGAATGAGCAGTTCTTC	CASSGGRNEQFF
TRBJ2-5	TRBV21-1	once	.	TGTGCCAGCCGCGGAGAGGGTCAAGTTTTCGAGACCCAGTACTTC	CASRGEGQVFETQYF
TRBJ1-1	TRBV9	.	.	TGTGCCAGCAGCCCCATCCGGGTGGGGCTTAACACTGAAGCTTTCTTT	CASSPIRVGLNTEAFF
TRBJ2-5	TRBV19	.	.	TGTGCCAGTAGTATCCTATCCAAGGAGACCCAGTACTTC	CASSILSKETQYF
TRBJ1-1	TRBV28	few	.	TGTGCCAGCAGACACTTCGACAGGACGAACACTGAAGCTTTCTTT	CASRHFDRTNTEAFF
TRBJ1-1	TRBV2	.	.	TGTGCCAGCAGTGAAGTCCAAGGGGCTATCGTGAACACTGAAGCTTTCTTT	CASSEVQGAIVNTEAFF
TRBJ2-3	TRBV4-1	.	.	TGCGCCAGCAGCTACGGGGGAGATACGCAGTATTTT	CASSYGGDTQYF
TRBJ1-5	TRBV30	.	.	TGTGCCTGGAGTGACGGGTCGAATAGCAATCAGCCCCAGCATTTT	CAWSDGSNSNQPQHF
TRBJ1-2	TRBV20-1	.	.	TGCAGTGGGCGATGGGAGGCTGGCTACACCTTC	CSGRWEAGYTF
TRBJ1-2	TRBV7-3	.	TRBD1	TGTGCCAGCAGCTTAGACAGGGTTGATGGCTACACCTTC	CASSLDRVDGYTF
TRBJ2-5	TRBV7-8	.	TRBD1	TGTGCCAGCAGATCCGCAGGGGGAGAGACCCAGTACTTC	CASRSAGGETQYF
TRBJ2-1	TRBV6-1	.	.	TGTGCCAGCAGTAATAGCGGACCCTACAATGAGCAGTTCTTC	CASSNSGPYNEQFF
TRBJ2-1	TRBV7-2	.	TRBD2	TGTGCCAGCAGCCCCTCTAGCGGGAGTACGAACAATGAGCAGTTCTTC	CASSPSSGSTNNEQFF
TRBJ2-5	TRBV5-1	.	TRBD2	TGCGCCAGCAAACGTAGCGGGGGGGGTATGGAGACCCAGTACTTC	CASKRSGGGMETQYF
TRBJ1-6	TRBV6-5	few	.	TGTGCCAGCAGTCCCCTCGGGGCACCCCTCCACTTT	CASSPLGAPLHF
TRBJ1-2	TRBV7-8	.	TRBD1	TGTGCCAGCAGCACCCGCCAAAAAACAGGGGGCCCCCCCCGGGGCACCTTC	CASSTRQKTGGPPRGTF
TRBJ1-1	TRBV7-2	.	TRBD1	TGTGCCAGCAGCTTAACAGGGGGCATCGAAGCTTTCTTT	CASSLTGGIEAFF